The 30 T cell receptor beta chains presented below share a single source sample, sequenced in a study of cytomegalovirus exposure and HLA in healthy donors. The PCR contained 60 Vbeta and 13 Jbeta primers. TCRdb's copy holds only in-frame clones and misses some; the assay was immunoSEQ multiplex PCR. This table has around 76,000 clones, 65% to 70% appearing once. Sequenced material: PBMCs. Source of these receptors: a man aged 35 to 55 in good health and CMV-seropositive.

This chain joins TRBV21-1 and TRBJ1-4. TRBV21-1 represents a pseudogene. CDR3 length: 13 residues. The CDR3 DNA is TGCGCACCATTCGGGAGGGGATTCGAAAAACTGTTTTTT. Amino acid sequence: CAPFGRGFEKLFF.

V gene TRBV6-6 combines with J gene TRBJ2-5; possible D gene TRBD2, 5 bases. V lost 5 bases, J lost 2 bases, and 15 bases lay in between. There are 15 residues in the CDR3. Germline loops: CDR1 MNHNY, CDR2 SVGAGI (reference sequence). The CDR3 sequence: CASSDPRRKQETQYF. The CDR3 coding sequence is TGTGCCAGCAGTGACCCTCGGAGGAAACAAGAGACCCAGTACTTC.

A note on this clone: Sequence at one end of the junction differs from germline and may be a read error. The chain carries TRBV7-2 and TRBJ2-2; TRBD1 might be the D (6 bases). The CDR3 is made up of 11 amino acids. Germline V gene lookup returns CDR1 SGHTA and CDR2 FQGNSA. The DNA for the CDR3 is TGTGCCAGCAGCCAGGGGCAGGAGCCAGTTTTT. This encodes CASSQGQEPVF. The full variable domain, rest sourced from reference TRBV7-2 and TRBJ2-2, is GAGVSQSPSNKVTEKGKDVELRCDPISGHTALYWYRQSLGQGLEFLIYFQGNSAPDKSGLPSDRFSAERTGGSVSTLTIQRTQQEDSAVYLCASSQGQEPVFGEGSRLTVL.

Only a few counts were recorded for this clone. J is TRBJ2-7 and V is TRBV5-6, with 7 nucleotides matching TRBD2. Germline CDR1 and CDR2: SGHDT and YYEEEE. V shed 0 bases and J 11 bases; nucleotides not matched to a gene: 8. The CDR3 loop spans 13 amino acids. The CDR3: CASSLVAGTGEYF. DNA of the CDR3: TGTGCCAGCAGCTTGGTAGCGGGTACGGGGGAGTACTTC. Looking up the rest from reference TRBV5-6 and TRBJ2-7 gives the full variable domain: DAGVTQSPTHLIKTRGQQVTLRCSPKSGHDTVSWYQQALGQGPQFIFQYYEEEERQRGNFPDRFSGHQFPNYSSELNVNALLLGDSALYLCASSLVAGTGEYFGPGTRLTVT.

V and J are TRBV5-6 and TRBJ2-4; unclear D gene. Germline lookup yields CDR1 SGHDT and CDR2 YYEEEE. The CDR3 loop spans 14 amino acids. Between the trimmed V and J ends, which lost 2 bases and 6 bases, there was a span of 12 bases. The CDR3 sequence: CASSLVTTGNIQYF. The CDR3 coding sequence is TGTGCCAGCAGCTTAGTTACTACTGGAAACATTCAGTACTTC.

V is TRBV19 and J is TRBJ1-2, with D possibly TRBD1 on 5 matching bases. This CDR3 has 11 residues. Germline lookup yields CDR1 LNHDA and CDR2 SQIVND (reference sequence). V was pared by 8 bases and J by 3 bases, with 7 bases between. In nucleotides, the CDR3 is TGTGCCAGTGGGGGGTACTATGGCTACACCTTC. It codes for CASGGYYGYTF. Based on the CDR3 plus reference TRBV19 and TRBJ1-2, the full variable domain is DGGITQSPKYLFRKEGQNVTLSCEQNLNHDAMYWYRQDPGQGLRLIYYSQIVNDFQKGDIAEGYSVSREKKESFPLTVTSAQKNPTAFYLCASGGYYGYTFGSGTRLTVV.

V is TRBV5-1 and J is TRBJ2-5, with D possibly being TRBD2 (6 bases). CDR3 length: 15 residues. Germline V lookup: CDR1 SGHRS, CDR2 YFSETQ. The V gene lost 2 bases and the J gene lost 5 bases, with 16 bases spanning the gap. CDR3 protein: CASSLWGGGQETQYF. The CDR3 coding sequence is TGCGCCAGCAGCTTATGGGGAGGTGGGCAGGAGACCCAGTACTTC.

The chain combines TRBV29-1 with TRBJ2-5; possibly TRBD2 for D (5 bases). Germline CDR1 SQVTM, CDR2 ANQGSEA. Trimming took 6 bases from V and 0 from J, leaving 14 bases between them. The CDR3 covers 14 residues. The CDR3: CSVGVLKHQETQYF. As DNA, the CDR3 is TGCAGCGTCGGGGTCCTTAAGCACCAAGAGACCCAGTACTTC.

The CDR3 nucleotides are TGTGCCAGCGGCGGGACTAGACAAGAGACCCAGTACTTC. Translated: CASGGTRQETQYF. J is TRBJ2-5 and V is TRBV5-4, with 8 bases lining up with TRBD2. In germline, CDR1 is SGHNT, CDR2 YYREEE (reference sequence). This CDR3 comprises 13 residues. The V and J ends lost 7 bases and 2 bases, in that order; junction bases with no gene match: 4. Full variable domain (outside the CDR3, taken from reference TRBV5-4 and TRBJ2-5): ETGVTQSPTHLIKTRGQQVTLRCSSQSGHNTVSWYQQALGQGPQFIFQYYREEENGRGNFPPRFSGLQFPNYSSELNVNALELDDSALYLCASGGTRQETQYFGPGTRLLVL.

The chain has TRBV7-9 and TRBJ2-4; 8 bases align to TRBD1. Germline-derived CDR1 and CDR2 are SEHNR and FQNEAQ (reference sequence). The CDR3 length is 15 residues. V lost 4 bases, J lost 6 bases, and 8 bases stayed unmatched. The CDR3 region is CASSSGQGSTNIQYF. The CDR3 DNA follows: TGTGCCAGCAGCTCCGGACAGGGTTCAACAAACATTCAGTACTTC. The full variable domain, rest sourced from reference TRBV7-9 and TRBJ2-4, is DTGVSQNPRHKITKRGQNVTFRCDPISEHNRLYWYRQTLGQGPEFLTYFQNEAQLEKSRLLSDRFSAERPKGSFSTLEIQRTEQGDSAMYLCASSSGQGSTNIQYFGAGTRLSVL.

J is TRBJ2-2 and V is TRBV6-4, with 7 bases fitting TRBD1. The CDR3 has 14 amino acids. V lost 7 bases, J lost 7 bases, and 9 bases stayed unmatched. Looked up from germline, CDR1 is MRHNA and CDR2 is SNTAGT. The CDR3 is CASKGQPEHGELFF. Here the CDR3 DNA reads TGTGCCAGCAAGGGACAGCCCGAACACGGGGAGCTGTTTTTT.

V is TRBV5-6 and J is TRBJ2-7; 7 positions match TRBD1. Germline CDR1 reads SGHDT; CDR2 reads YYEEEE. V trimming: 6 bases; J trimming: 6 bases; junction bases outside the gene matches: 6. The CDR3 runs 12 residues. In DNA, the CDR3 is TGTGCCAGCACCCTACAGGGGCGCGAGCAGTACTTC. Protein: CASTLQGREQYF. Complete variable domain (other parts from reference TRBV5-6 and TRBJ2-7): DAGVTQSPTHLIKTRGQQVTLRCSPKSGHDTVSWYQQALGQGPQFIFQYYEEEERQRGNFPDRFSGHQFPNYSSELNVNALLLGDSALYLCASTLQGREQYFGPGTRLTVT.

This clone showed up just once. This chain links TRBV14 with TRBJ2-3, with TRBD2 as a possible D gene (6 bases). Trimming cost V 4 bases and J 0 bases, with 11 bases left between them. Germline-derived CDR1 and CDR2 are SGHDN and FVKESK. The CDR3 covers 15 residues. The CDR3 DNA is TGTGCCAGCAGCCCCCGGAGGGCAAGCACAGATACGCAGTATTTT. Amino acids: CASSPRRASTDTQYF.

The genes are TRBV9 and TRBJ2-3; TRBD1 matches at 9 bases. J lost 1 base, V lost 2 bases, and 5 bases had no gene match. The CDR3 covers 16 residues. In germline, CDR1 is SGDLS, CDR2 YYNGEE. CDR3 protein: CASSVDHRGRTDTQYF. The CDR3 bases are TGTGCCAGCAGCGTTGACCACAGGGGGCGCACAGATACGCAGTATTTT.

Written as DNA, the CDR3 is TGTGCCACCATGATACACACGAACACTGAAGCTTTCTTT. Its translation: CATMIHTNTEAFF. This chain connects TRBV15 to TRBJ1-1; no firm D call. Germline lookup yields CDR1 LNHNV and CDR2 YYDKDF (reference sequence). V lost 7 bases and J 1 base, leaving 10 bases between the germline ends. This CDR3 comprises 13 residues.

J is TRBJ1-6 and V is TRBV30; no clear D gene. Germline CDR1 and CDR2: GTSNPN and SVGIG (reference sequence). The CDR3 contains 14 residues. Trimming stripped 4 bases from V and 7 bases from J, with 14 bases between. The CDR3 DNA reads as TGTGCCTGGACGAGGGCAGTAAGGAATTCACCCCTCCACTTT. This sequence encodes CAWTRAVRNSPLHF.

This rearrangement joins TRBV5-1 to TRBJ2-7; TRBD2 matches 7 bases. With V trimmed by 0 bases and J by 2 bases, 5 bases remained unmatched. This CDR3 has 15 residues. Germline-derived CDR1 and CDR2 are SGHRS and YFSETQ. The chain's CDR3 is CASSLVSSGPYEQYF. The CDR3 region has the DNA TGCGCCAGCAGCTTGGTGTCTAGCGGACCCTACGAGCAGTACTTC.

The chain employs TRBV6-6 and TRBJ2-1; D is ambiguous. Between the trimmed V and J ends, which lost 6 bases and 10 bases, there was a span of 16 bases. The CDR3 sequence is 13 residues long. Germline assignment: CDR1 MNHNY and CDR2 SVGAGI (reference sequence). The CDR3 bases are TGTGCCAGCAGCCCCCTCGGTGCAGGAGAGCAGTTCTTC. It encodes CASSPLGAGEQFF.

The CDR3 bases are TGTGCCAGCAGTGGTCGAGGGGGGGGGTCATCAGGCGAGCCCCAGCATTTT. Its protein product is CASSGRGGGSSGEPQHF. The chain uses TRBV6-1 and TRBJ1-5; possible D gene TRBD1, 6 bases. Trimming shortened V by 4 bases and J by 8 bases, and 24 bases separated the two germline ends. The CDR3 has 17 residues. CDR1 MNHNS and CDR2 SASEGT come from the germline V gene.

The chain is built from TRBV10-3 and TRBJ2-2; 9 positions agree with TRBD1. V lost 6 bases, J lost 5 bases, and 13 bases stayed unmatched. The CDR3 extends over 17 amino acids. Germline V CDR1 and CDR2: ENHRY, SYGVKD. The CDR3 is CAISLRVGQGSTGELFF. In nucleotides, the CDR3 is TGTGCCATCAGCCTCCGCGTCGGACAGGGGTCGACCGGGGAGCTGTTTTTT.

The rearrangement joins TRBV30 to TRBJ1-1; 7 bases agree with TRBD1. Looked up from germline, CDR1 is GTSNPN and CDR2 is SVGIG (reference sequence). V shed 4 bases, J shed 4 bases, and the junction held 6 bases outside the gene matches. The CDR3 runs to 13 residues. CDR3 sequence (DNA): TGTGCCTGGAACCTCAGGGGGGCCACTGAAGCTTTCTTT. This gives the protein CAWNLRGATEAFF.

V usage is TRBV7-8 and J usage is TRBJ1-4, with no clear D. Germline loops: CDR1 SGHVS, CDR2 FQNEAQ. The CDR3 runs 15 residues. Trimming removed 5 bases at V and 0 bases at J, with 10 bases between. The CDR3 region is CASSEGLATNEKLFF. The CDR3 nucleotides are TGTGCCAGCAGCGAAGGACTAGCAACTAATGAAAAACTGTTTTTT.

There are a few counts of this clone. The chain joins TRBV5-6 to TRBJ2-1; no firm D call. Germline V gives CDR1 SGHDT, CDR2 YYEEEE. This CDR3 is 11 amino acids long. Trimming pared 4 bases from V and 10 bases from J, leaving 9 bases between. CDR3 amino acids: CASSPGREQFF. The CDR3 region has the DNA TGTGCCAGCAGCCCCGGCAGGGAGCAGTTCTTC.

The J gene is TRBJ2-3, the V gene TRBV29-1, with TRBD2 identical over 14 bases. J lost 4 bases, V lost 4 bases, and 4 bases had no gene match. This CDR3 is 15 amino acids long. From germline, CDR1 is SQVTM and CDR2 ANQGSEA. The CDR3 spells CSVGGTSGGPDTQYF. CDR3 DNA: TGCAGCGTTGGGGGGACTAGCGGGGGACCAGATACGCAGTATTTT.

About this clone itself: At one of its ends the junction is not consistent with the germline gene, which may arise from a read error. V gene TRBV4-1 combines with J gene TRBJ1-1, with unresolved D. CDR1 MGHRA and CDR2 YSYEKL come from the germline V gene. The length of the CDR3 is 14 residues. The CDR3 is CASSPREGNSEAFF. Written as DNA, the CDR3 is TGCGCCAGCAGCCCCCGGGAAGGGAACTCTGAAGCTTTCTTT.

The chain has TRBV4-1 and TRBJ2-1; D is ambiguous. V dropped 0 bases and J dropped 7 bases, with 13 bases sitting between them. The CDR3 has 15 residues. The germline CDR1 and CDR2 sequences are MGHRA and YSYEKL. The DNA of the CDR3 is TGCGCCAGCAGCCAAGATCAATCACTTCTTAATGAGCAGTTCTTC. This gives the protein CASSQDQSLLNEQFF.

The chain's CDR3 is CASSDQGNTEAFF. In nucleotides, the CDR3 is TGTGCCAGCAGTGATCAGGGGAACACTGAAGCTTTCTTT. This chain uses TRBV6-1 with TRBJ1-1; maybe TRBD1 (5 bases). The CDR3 is 13 amino acids. CDR1 and CDR2 from the germline V gene are MNHNS and SASEGT. The germline V and J ends were trimmed by 3 bases and 1 base, with 6 bases remaining between them.

The CDR3 DNA is TGCGCCAGCAGCTTTATCGGTGCACCGGGGGGCGGGGAGCTGTTTTTT. Protein sequence: CASSFIGAPGGGELFF. The chain uses TRBV5-1 and TRBJ2-2; 7 positions agree with TRBD2. The germline V gene encodes CDR1 SGHRS and CDR2 YFSETQ. The CDR3 spans 16 residues. J was trimmed by 7 bases and V by 2 bases; bases with no gene match: 11.

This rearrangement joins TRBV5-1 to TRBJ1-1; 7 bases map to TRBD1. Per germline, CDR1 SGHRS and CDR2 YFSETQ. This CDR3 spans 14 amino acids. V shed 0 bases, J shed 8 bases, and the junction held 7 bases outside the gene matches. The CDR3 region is CASSLDWGTAEAFF. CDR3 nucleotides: TGCGCCAGCAGCTTGGATTGGGGGACAGCAGAAGCTTTCTTT.

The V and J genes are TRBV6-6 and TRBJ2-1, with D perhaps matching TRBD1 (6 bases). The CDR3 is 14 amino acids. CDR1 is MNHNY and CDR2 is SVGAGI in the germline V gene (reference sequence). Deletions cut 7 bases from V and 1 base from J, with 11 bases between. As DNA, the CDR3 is TGTGCCAGCAACCGACAGGAATCCTACAATGAGCAGTTCTTC. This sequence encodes CASNRQESYNEQFF.